This T cell receptor (beta chain) came from a study of control samples from healthy donors and cancer patients. Germline CDR1 GTSNPN, CDR2 SVGIG (reference sequence). Between the trimmed V and J ends, which lost 4 bases and 0 bases, there was a span of 13 bases. The CDR3 covers 15 residues. Sequencing used immunoSEQ multiplex PCR; TCRdb keeps in-frame clones, though not all of them. The repertoire holds tens of thousands of clones, with roughly nine tenths as singletons. This chain uses TRBV30 with TRBJ1-3; D might be TRBD1 (6 bases). Sequencing used blood. The TCR comes from a woman aged 45-65 years in good health. This CDR3 is CAWTGGTPSGNTIYF. In nucleotides, the CDR3 is TGTGCCTGGACGGGGGGCACCCCCTCTGGAAACACCATATATTTT.